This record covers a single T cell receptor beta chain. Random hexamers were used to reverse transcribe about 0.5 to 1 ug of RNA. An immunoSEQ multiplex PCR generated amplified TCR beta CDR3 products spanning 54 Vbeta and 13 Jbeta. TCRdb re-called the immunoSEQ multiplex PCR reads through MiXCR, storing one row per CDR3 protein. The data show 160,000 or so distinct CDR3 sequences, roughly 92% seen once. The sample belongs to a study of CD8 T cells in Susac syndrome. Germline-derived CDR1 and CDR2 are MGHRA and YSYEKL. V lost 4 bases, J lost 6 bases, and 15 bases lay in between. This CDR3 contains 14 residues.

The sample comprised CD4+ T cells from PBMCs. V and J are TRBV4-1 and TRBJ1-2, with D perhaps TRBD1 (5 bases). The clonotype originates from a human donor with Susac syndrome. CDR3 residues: CASSLDWGDDGYTF. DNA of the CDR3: TGCGCCAGCAGCCTGGACTGGGGGGACGATGGCTACACCTTC.